The T cell receptor beta chain under discussion was sequenced for a study of control samples from healthy donors and cancer patients. The method was immunoSEQ multiplex PCR; TCRdb's version includes in-frame clones alone and lacks a portion of them. The table lists around 94,000 clones, 86% of them singletons. Germline loops: CDR1 SGHNT, CDR2 YYREEE (reference sequence). CDR3 length: 15 amino acids. Trimming took 4 bases from V and 7 from J, leaving 17 bases between them. This receptor was taken from a woman aged 45-60 years in good health. The specimen sequenced was blood. The J gene is TRBJ1-4, the V gene TRBV5-4, with unresolved D. CDR3 sequence reads: CASSDRFGRSEKLFF. In DNA, the CDR3 is TGTGCCAGCAGCGATCGTTTTGGAAGAAGTGAAAAACTGTTTTTT.